The entry below gives a single T cell receptor (beta chain) sequence along with its context. Its antigen remains unknown. Assay used: immunoSEQ multiplex PCR; TCRdb lists only in-frame clones, some missing. Among roughly 150,000 clones listed, 75% to 90% were seen once. The data belong to a study of cytomegalovirus exposure and HLA in healthy donors. The V and J ends lost 4 bases and 4 bases, in that order; junction bases with no gene match: 10. Germline assignment: CDR1 GTSNPN and CDR2 SVGIG (reference sequence). The CDR3 sequence is 15 residues long. Findings and caveats of the study: Altogether, more than 150 TCR beta chains were recorded as cytomegalovirus-associated.

The chain combines TRBV30 with TRBJ2-3; 8 bases are a match to TRBD2. This clonotype originated in a woman in her late teens or twenties in good health and CMV-seronegative. Source material: PBMCs. CDR3 in amino acids: CAWIKGLGEADTQYF. CDR3 bases: TGTGCCTGGATTAAGGGACTAGGTGAGGCAGATACGCAGTATTTT.